The clone carrying this TCR beta chain was picked up one time. What it binds is not known. This CDR3 is 15 amino acids long. Germline V gives CDR1 SGDLS, CDR2 YYNGEE. Germline trimming cut 4 bases from V and 4 bases from J; bases unmatched to any gene: 8. Barcoded TCR alpha and TCR beta cDNA libraries with UMIs came from 5'RACE using constant-segment primers. TCRdb processed the 5' RACE reads anew with MiXCR; each CDR3 protein has one entry. The sample has about 340,000 distinct CDR3 sequences, roughly 21% seen once. The sample belongs to a study of T-cell memory formation after mild COVID-19. Study-wide results and caveats: Memory from before infection featured some responding clones, which suggests cross-reactive memory joined. Mainly CM and EM harbored the contracting CD4+ clones; mainly EMRA harbored the CD8+ ones.

This TCR derives from an adult woman who had mild COVID-19 (a few samples of this study predate the infection). Cell type and time point are not known. Sequenced input: PBMCs or a T cell subset sorted from them (not recorded which). The V and J genes are TRBV9 and TRBJ2-7; 10 bases fit TRBD1. The CDR3 DNA reads TGTGCCAGCAGCCTCCGGACAGGGGGACGATACGAGCAGTACTTC. Translation gives CASSLRTGGRYEQYF.